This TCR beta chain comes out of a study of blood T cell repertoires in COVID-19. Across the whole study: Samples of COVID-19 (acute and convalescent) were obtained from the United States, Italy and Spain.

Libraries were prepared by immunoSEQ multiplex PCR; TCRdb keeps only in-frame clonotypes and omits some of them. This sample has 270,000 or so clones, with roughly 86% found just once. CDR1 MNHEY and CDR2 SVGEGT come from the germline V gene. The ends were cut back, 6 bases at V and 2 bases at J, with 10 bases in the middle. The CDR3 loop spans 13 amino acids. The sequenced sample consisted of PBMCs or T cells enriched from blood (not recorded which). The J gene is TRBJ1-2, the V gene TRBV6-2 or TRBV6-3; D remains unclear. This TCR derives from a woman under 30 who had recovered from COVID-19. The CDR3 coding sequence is TGTGCCAGCAGCATTGACGGGAACTATGGCTACACCTTC. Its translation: CASSIDGNYGYTF.